The subject of this entry is one TCR beta chain. Authors' data handling: The assay estimated nucleated cells by amplifying reference gene primers. Clones were read by immunoSEQ multiplex PCR, and TCRdb kept only the in-frame ones, dropping some. V and J calls and clone size are those listed in that table; D and trimming were worked out from the DNA. The table includes hundreds of thousands of clones, roughly 80% detected once. The data belong to a study of blood T cell repertoires in COVID-19. The wider study: Whether acute or convalescent, the COVID-19 samples came from the United States, Italy and Spain.

The CDR3 covers 15 residues. The germline gives CDR1 MNHNS, CDR2 SASEGT. The V and J ends lost 0 bases and 3 bases, in that order; junction bases with no gene match: 1. V gene TRBV6-1 combines with J gene TRBJ1-5, with TRBD1 matching 8 bases. Sequencing was carried out using peripheral blood. The TCR originated in a man older than 75 with acute or convalescent COVID-19. The chain's CDR3 is CASSEADRANQPQHF. CDR3 nucleotide sequence: TGTGCCAGCAGTGAAGCGGACAGGGCCAATCAGCCCCAGCATTTT.